The 8 T cell receptor beta chains given below trace back to one sample, sequenced in a study of cytomegalovirus exposure and HLA in healthy donors. The primer mix had 60 Vbeta and 13 Jbeta primers. Sequenced by immunoSEQ multiplex PCR; TCRdb stores in-frame clones only, minus some. In total, the table holds approximately 42,000 clones. Sequenced sample: PBMCs. The receptors come from a male donor in good health and CMV-seronegative.

The CDR3 DNA reads TGTGCCAGCAGGGCCGGAGGGGGCAGCTATGGCTACACCTTC. It encodes CASRAGGGSYGYTF. The chain links TRBV27 to TRBJ1-2; TRBD1 matches at 7 bases. J was trimmed by 4 bases and V by 6 bases; bases with no gene match: 8. This CDR3 has 14 residues. Germline V lookup: CDR1 MNHEY, CDR2 SMNVEV (reference sequence).

The J gene is TRBJ2-1, the V gene TRBV11-3; a weak D match, TRBD2 (5 bases). Germline-derived CDR1 and CDR2 are SGHNT and YENEEA. The CDR3 consists of 17 residues. V gave up 0 bases and J gave up 2 bases, with 14 bases separating them. CDR3 DNA: TGTGCCAGCAGCTTAGATCAGGTGGGAGACCCCTACAATGAGCAGTTCTTC. Encoded protein: CASSLDQVGDPYNEQFF.

The chain has TRBV6-6 and TRBJ1-3; TRBD1 agrees at 7 bases. This CDR3 has 14 residues. Germline CDR1 MNHNY, CDR2 SVGAGI (reference sequence). After removal of 4 bases from V and 4 bases from J, the junction contained 4 bases not matched to a gene. CDR3 in DNA: TGTGCCAGCAGTTCCCAGACAGGGGGAAACACCATATATTTT. This translates into CASSSQTGGNTIYF.

The chain employs TRBV6-5 and TRBJ1-1, with D possibly TRBD1 on 5 matching bases. The ends were cut back, 6 bases at V and 3 bases at J, with 11 bases in the middle. CDR1 is MNHEY, CDR2 SVGAGI, per germline. There are 13 residues in the CDR3. CDR3 sequence: CASRGGVDTEAFF. DNA for the CDR3: TGTGCCAGCAGGGGAGGGGTGGACACTGAAGCTTTCTTT.

The genes are TRBV4-1 and TRBJ1-5; D gene uncertain. Per the germline V gene, CDR1 is MGHRA and CDR2 is YSYEKL. This CDR3 is built from 14 residues. Trimming left V 6 bases short and J 4 bases short, with 13 bases between. This CDR3 reads CASSRGPRNQPQHF. The DNA for the CDR3 is TGCGCCAGCAGTCGCGGGCCCCGTAATCAGCCCCAGCATTTT.

CDR3 sequence (DNA): TGTGCCAGCAGCCAAGATTTAAGGGGGCCCTCCTACGAGCAGTACTTC. As protein: CASSQDLRGPSYEQYF. V gene TRBV4-2 combines with J gene TRBJ2-7; 7 nucleotides line up with TRBD1. CDR1 LGHNA and CDR2 YNFKEQ come from the germline V gene. The CDR3 loop spans 16 amino acids. J lost 0 bases, V lost 0 bases, and 5 bases had no gene match.

The genes are TRBV19 and TRBJ2-1, with a tentative D call TRBD2 (5 bases). CDR3 size: 13 residues. Trimming stripped 3 bases from V and 6 bases from J, with 9 bases between. CDR1 LNHDA and CDR2 SQIVND come from the germline V gene (reference sequence). CDR3 coding DNA: TGTGCCAGTAGTATGAGGGTATTCAATGAGCAGTTCTTC. Its protein is CASSMRVFNEQFF.

The rearrangement joins TRBV28 to TRBJ1-4; 7 bases match TRBD1. J was trimmed by 0 bases and V by 5 bases; bases with no gene match: 6. The germline CDR1 and CDR2 sequences are MDHEN and SYDVKM. The CDR3 loop spans 16 amino acids. Here the CDR3 reads CASSGAGTATNEKLFF. The DNA of the CDR3 is TGTGCCAGCAGTGGGGCCGGGACAGCAACTAATGAAAAACTGTTTTTT. Full variable domain (remainder filled in from reference TRBV28 and TRBJ1-4): DVKVTQSSRYLVKRTGEKVFLECVQDMDHENMFWYRQDPGLGLRLIYFSYDVKMKEKGDIPEGYSVSREKKERFSLILESASTNQTSMYLCASSGAGTATNEKLFFGSGTQLSVL.